This T cell receptor (beta chain) was recovered during a study of blood T cell repertoires in COVID-19. Study as a whole: Samples came from the United States, Italy and Spain, spanning acute and convalescent COVID-19. PBMCs, B-cell-depleted T cells, or T cells were the source of the cDNA or gDNA that made up the material.

In the authors' workflow: Amplification of reference gene primers provided the estimated nucleated cell counts. The protocol was immunoSEQ multiplex PCR, while the TCRdb copy is restricted to in-frame clones and leaves out a portion. The DNA was the basis for D and trimming; V, J and clone size are from that table. The table has roughly 15,000 clones, around nine tenths seen once; the top ten hold roughly 32%. This clone occurred once. The junction had 4 bases not matched to a gene; V was cut back by 3 bases and J by 7 bases. Germline V CDR1 and CDR2: SEHNR, FQNEAQ (reference sequence). The CDR3 consists of 14 residues. Patients in Seattle were enrolled during active infection, then followed longitudinally.

Sequenced material: peripheral blood. The chain recombines TRBV7-9 with TRBJ2-2, with TRBD1 matching 8 bases. The receptor was isolated from a woman of 80 years or more with COVID-19, enrolled during active disease. The CDR3 nucleotides read TGTGCCAGCAGCTTTTTGACAGGGGTCGGGGAGCTGTTTTTT. This codes for CASSFLTGVGELFF. The full variable domain, its missing parts supplied by reference TRBV7-9 and TRBJ2-2, is DTGVSQNPRHKITKRGQNVTFRCDPISEHNRLYWYRQTLGQGPEFLTYFQNEAQLEKSRLLSDRFSAERPKGSFSTLEIQRTEQGDSAMYLCASSFLTGVGELFFGEGSRLTVL.